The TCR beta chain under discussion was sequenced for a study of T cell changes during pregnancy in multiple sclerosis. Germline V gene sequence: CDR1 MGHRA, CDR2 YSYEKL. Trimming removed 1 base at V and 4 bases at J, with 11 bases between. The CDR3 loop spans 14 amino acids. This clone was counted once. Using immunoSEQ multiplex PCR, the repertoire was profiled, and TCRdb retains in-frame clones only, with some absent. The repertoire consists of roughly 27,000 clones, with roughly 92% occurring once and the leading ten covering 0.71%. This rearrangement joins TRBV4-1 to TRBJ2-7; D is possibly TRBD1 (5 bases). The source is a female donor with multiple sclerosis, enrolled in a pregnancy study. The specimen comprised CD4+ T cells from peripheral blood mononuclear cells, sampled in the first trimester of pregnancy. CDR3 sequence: CASSQGQGWYEQYF. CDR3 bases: TGCGCCAGCAGCCAAGGTCAGGGATGGTACGAGCAGTACTTC.